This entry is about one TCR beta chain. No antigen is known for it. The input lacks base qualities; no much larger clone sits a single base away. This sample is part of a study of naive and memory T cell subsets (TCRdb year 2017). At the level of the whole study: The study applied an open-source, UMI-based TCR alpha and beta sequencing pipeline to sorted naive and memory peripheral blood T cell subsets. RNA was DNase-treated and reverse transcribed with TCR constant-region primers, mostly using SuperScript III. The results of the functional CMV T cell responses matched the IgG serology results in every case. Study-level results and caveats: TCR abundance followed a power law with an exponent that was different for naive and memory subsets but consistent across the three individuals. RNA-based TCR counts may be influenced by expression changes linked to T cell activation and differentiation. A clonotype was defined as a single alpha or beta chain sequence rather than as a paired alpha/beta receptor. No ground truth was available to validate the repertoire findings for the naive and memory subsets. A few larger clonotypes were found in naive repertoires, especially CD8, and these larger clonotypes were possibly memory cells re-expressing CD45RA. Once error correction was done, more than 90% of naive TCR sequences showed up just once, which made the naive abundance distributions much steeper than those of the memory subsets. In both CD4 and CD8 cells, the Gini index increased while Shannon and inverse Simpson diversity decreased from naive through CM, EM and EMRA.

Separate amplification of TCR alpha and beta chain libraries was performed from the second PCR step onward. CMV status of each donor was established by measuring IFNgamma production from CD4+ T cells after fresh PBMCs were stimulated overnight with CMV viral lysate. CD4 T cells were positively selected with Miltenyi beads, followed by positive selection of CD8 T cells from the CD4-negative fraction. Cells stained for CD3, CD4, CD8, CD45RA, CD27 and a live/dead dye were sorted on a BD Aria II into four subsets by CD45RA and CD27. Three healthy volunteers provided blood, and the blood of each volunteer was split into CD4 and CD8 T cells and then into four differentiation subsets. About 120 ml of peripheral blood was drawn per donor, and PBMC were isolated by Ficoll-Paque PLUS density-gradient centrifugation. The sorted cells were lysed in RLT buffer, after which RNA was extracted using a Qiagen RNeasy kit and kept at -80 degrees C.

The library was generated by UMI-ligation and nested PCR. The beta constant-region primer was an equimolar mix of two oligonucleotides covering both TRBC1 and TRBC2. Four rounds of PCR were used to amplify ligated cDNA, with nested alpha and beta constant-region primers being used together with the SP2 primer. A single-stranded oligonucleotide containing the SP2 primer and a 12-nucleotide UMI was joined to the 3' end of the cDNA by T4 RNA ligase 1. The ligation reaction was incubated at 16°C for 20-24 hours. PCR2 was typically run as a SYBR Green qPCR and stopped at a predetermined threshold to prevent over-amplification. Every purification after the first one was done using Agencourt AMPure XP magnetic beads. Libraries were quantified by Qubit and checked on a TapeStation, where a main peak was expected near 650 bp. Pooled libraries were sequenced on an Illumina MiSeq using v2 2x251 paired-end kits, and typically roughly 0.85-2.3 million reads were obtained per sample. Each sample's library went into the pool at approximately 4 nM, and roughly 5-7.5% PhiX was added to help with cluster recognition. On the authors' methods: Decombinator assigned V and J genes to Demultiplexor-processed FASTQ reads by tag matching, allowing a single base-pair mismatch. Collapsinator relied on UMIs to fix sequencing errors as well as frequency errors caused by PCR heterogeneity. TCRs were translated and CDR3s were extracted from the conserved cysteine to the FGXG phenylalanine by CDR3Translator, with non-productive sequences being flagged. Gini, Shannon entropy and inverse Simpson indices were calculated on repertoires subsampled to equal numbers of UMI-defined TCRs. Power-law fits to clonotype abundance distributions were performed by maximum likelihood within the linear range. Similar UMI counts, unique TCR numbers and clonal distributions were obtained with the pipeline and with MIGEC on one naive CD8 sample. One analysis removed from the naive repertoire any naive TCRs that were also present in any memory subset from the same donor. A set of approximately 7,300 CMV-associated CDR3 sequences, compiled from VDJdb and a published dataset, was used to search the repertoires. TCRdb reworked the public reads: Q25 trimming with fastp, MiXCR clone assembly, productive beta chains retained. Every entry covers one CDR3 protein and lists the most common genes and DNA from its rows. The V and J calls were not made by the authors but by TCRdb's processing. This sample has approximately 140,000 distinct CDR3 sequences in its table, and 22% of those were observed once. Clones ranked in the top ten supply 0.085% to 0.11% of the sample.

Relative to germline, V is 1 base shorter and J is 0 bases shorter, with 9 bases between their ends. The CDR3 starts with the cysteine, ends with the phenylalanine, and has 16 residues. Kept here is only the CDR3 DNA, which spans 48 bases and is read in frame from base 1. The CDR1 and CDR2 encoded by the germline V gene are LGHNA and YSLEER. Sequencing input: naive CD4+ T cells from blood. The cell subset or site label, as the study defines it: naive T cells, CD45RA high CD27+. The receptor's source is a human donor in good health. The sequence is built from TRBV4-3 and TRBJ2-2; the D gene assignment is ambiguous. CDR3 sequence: CASSQVSRPNTGELFF. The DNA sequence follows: TGCGCCAGCAGCCAAGTATCACGTCCGAACACCGGGGAGCTGTTTTTT.